What follows are 19 T cell receptor beta chains derived from one specimen sequenced in a study of metastatic and nonmetastatic thyroid tumors. Nobody among the patients had been given any treatment before thyroid surgery. Via MiXCR, TCRdb re-called the PCR reads. Of around 61,000 clones listed, 30% are singletons. The sequenced sample was blood. The receptor source for this set is a female donor with papillary thyroid cancer or a benign thyroid nodule (not recorded which). Some clones in this sample may be carry-over from other donors' samples.

This clone was detected a few times. This chain connects TRBV24-1 to TRBJ2-3, with 12 bases lining up with TRBD2. The CDR3 totals 17 residues. Germline CDR1 is KGHDR and CDR2 is SFDVKD. After removal of 0 bases from V and 4 bases from J, the junction contained 4 bases not matched to a gene. In nucleotides, the CDR3 is TGTGCCACCAGTGATTTGCCTAGCGGGGGGGCTCCAGATACGCAGTATTTT. Amino acids: CATSDLPSGGAPDTQYF.

The V and J genes are TRBV5-1 and TRBJ2-5; no clear D. The V end lost 2 bases, the J end lost 5 bases, and 10 bases lay between the germline ends. CDR3 length: 13 amino acids. Germline CDR1 reads SGHRS; CDR2 reads YFSETQ. Here the CDR3 DNA reads TGCGCCAGCAGCTTTCGCGGCTCGGAGACCCAGTACTTC. Amino acids: CASSFRGSETQYF.

This clone has just a few counts. The genes are TRBV6-2 or TRBV6-3 and TRBJ2-5, with D possibly being TRBD1 (6 bases). From germline, CDR1 is MNHEY and CDR2 SVGEGT. This CDR3 comprises 15 residues. V was shortened by 0 bases and J by 7 bases, with 15 bases between the two germline ends. The CDR3, as DNA: TGTGCCAGCAGTTACTCCCCGGACAGCAAAGGGACCCAGTACTTC. Amino acid sequence: CASSYSPDSKGTQYF.

This clone has just a few counts. The chain recombines TRBV27 with TRBJ1-1; TRBD1 aligns across 10 bases. This CDR3 has 14 amino acids. Looked up from germline, CDR1 is MNHEY and CDR2 is SMNVEV (reference sequence). V gave up 6 bases and J gave up 4 bases; unmatched junction bases: 5. The DNA of the CDR3 is TGTGCCAGCAGCGGGACAGGGGTAGTCACTGAAGCTTTCTTT. Amino acid sequence: CASSGTGVVTEAFF.

This clone was seen only a few times. V is TRBV12-3 or TRBV12-4 and J is TRBJ2-2, with D perhaps TRBD1 (6 bases). The CDR3 totals 15 residues. With 5 bases removed from V and 3 bases from J, the gap between germline ends came to 13 bases. The chain's CDR3 is CASSAYRADTGELFF. CDR3 nucleotide sequence: TGTGCCAGCAGTGCCTACAGGGCCGACACCGGGGAGCTGTTTTTT.

Here the CDR3 DNA reads TGCGCCAGCAGCCAAGAGAGGTTTCGCGCTAGGAACGAGCAGTACTTC. This translates into CASSQERFRARNEQYF. The chain recombines TRBV4-1 with TRBJ2-7; D gene unclear. Trimming stripped 0 bases from V and 5 bases from J, with 17 bases between. Germline V lookup: CDR1 MGHRA, CDR2 YSYEKL. CDR3 length: 16 residues.

The chain employs TRBV7-2 and TRBJ1-3; D unresolved. Germline V gene sequence: CDR1 SGHTA, CDR2 FQGNSA. The CDR3 runs to 15 residues. V dropped 1 base and J dropped 1 base, with 8 bases sitting between them. In DNA, the CDR3 is TGTGCCAGCAGCTTAGGACTGGATTCTGGAAACACCATATATTTT. Its protein is CASSLGLDSGNTIYF.

This clone has just a few counts. The CDR3, as DNA: TGTGCCACCAGCGGGACAGGGATGAACACTGAAGCTTTCTTT. Its translation is CATSGTGMNTEAFF. This chain connects TRBV24-1 to TRBJ1-1, with TRBD1 identical over 9 bases. V shed 7 bases, J shed 0 bases, and the junction held 2 bases outside the gene matches. The CDR3 sequence is 14 residues long. Germline CDR1 is KGHDR and CDR2 is SFDVKD.

This clone was detected ten times or more. The chain carries TRBV6-1 and TRBJ1-5; tentative D call: TRBD1 (5 bases). Germline CDR1 reads MNHNS; CDR2 reads SASEGT. The CDR3 covers 11 residues. Trimming took 0 bases from V and 14 from J, leaving 8 bases between them. CDR3 amino acids: CASSEARGKHF. As DNA, the CDR3 is TGTGCCAGCAGTGAAGCGCGGGGGAAGCATTTT.

The rearrangement links TRBV12-3 or TRBV12-4 to TRBJ1-6; D unclear. Trimming took 7 bases from V and 4 from J, leaving 11 bases between them. This CDR3 region has 14 residues. The CDR3 sequence is CASTPDGYNSPLHF. DNA of the CDR3: TGTGCCAGCACCCCGGACGGTTATAATTCACCCCTCCACTTT.

This chain uses TRBV19 with TRBJ2-2, with TRBD1 as a possible D gene (5 bases). Between the trimmed V and J ends, which lost 1 base and 1 base, there was a span of 7 bases. The germline CDR1 and CDR2 sequences are LNHDA and SQIVND (reference sequence). The CDR3 is 15 amino acids. The CDR3 here is CASSIAGQNTGELFF. CDR3 coding DNA: TGTGCCAGTAGTATAGCTGGACAGAACACCGGGGAGCTGTTTTTT.

This clone was seen only a few times. This chain connects TRBV6-1 to TRBJ1-6, with a tentative D call TRBD1 (5 bases). Germline-derived CDR1 and CDR2 are MNHNS and SASEGT. V shed 5 bases and J shed 4 bases, with 9 bases lying between them. The CDR3 runs 14 residues. This chain's CDR3 is CASSPQGYNSPLHF. In nucleotides, the CDR3 is TGTGCCAGCAGTCCTCAGGGTTATAATTCACCCCTCCACTTT.

This clone came up a few times. V is TRBV7-2 and J is TRBJ1-1, with D possibly TRBD1 on 6 matching bases. The germline V gene has CDR1 SGHTA and CDR2 FQGNSA. CDR3 size: 15 residues. V shed 5 bases and J shed 0 bases, with 13 bases lying between them. DNA for the CDR3: TGTGCCAGCAGCCCACAGGGTCTCGTGAACACTGAAGCTTTCTTT. Translating it yields CASSPQGLVNTEAFF.

The V and J genes are TRBV9 and TRBJ2-7; 10 bases agree with TRBD2. From germline, CDR1 is SGDLS and CDR2 YYNGEE. V lost 0 bases and J lost 2; bases outside the gene matches: 14. This CDR3 has 19 amino acids. CDR3 residues: CASSVVESSGRLVTYEQYF. In DNA form, the CDR3 reads TGTGCCAGCAGCGTAGTGGAAAGTAGCGGGAGGTTGGTAACCTACGAGCAGTACTTC.

The chain links TRBV7-3 to TRBJ2-3; D is unresolved. Trimming cost V 2 bases and J 0 bases, with 3 bases left between them. This CDR3 contains 13 residues. The germline V gene encodes CDR1 SGHTA and CDR2 FQGTGA. The CDR3 bases are TGTGCCAGCAGCTTAGACAGCACAGATACGCAGTATTTT. It codes for CASSLDSTDTQYF.

A remark on this clone: The junction differs from germline at one of its ends, possibly a read error. The chain is built from TRBV20-1 and TRBJ2-7, with 11 bases fitting TRBD2. Germline V gene sequence: CDR1 DFQATT, CDR2 SNEGSKA (reference sequence). The CDR3 extends over 13 amino acids. CDR3 bases: TGCAGTACTAGAACTAGCGGGGGCTACGAGCAGTACTTC. Protein: CSTRTSGGYEQYF.

The chain employs TRBV5-1 and TRBJ1-3; D is uncertain. Trimming took off 2 bases at V and 5 bases at J, with 11 bases between the two ends. CDR3 size: 14 residues. The germline CDR1 and CDR2 sequences are SGHRS and YFSETQ. CDR3 amino acids: CASSLSGDRNTIYF. As DNA, the CDR3 is TGCGCCAGCAGCTTAAGCGGGGATAGAAACACCATATATTTT.

The V call is TRBV4-1, the J call TRBJ2-7, with D perhaps matching TRBD2 (5 bases). The CDR3 is made up of 16 amino acids. V was trimmed by 0 bases and J by 6 bases, leaving 18 bases between them. Looked up from germline, CDR1 is MGHRA and CDR2 is YSYEKL. The CDR3 reads CASSQDRAEEFCEQYF. The CDR3, as DNA: TGCGCCAGCAGCCAAGATCGAGCGGAGGAGTTCTGCGAGCAGTACTTC.

This clone is medium-sized in the sample. The chain couples TRBV6-2 or TRBV6-3 to TRBJ2-6; D is possibly TRBD1 or TRBD2 (5 bases each). The CDR3 is 13 amino acids. V was pared by 7 bases and J by 8 bases, with 12 bases between. CDR1 is MNHEY, CDR2 SVGEGT, per germline. CDR3 sequence reads: CASNPGTPNVLTF. The CDR3 bases are TGTGCCAGCAACCCCGGGACCCCCAACGTCCTGACTTTC.